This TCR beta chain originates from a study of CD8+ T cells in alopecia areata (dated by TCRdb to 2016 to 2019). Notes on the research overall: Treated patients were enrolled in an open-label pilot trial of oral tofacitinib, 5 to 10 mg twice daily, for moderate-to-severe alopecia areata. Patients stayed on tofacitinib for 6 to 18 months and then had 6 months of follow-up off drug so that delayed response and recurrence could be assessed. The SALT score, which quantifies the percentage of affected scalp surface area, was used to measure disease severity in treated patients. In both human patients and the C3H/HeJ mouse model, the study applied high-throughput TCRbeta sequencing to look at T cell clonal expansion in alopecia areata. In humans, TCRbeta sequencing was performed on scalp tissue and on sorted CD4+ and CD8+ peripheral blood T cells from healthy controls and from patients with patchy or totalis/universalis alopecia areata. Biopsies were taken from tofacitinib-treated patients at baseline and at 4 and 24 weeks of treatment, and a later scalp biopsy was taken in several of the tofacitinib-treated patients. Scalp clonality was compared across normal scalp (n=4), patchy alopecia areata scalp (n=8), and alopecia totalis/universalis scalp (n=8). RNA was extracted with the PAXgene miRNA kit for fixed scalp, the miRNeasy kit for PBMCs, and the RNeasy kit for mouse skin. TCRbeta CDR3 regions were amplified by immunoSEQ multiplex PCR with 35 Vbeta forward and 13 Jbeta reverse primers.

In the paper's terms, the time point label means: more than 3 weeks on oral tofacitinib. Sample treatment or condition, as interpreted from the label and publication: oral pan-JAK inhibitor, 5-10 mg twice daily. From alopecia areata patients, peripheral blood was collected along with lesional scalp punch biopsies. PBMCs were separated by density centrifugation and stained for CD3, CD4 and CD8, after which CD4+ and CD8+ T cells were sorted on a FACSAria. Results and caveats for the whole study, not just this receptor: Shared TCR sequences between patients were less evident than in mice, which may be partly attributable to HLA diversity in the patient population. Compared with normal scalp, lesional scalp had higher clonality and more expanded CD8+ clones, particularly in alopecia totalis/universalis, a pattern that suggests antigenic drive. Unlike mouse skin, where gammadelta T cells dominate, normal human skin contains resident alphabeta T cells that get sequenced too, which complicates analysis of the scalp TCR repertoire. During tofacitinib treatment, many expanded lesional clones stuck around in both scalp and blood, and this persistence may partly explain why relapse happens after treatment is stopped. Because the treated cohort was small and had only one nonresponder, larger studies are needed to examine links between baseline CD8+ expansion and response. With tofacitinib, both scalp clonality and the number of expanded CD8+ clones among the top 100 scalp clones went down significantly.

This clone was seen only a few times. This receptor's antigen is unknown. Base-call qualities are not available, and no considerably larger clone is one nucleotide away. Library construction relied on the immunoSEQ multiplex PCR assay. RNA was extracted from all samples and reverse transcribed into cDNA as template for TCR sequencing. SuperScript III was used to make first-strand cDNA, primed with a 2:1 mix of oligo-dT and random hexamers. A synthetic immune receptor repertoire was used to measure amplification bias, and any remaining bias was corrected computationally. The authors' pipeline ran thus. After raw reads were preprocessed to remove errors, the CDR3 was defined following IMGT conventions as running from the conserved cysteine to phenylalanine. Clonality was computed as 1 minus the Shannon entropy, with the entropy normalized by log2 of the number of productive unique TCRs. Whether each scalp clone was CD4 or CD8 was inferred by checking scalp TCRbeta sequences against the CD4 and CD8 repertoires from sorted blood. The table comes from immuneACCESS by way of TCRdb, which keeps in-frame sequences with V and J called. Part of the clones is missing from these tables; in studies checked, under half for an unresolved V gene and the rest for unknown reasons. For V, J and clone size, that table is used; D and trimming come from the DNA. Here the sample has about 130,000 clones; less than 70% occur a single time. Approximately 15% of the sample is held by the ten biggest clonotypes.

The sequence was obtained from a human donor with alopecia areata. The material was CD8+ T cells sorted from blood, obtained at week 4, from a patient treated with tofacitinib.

Here is the DNA: TGTGCCAGTAGCGACAGGGCTAATCAGCCCCAGCATTTT. This yields the protein CASSDRANQPQHF. The chain employs TRBV19 and TRBJ1-5; 7 central nucleotides agree with TRBD1. Unmatched junction bases come to 3, with V trimmed by 6 bases and J by 4 bases. The germline V gene (reference sequence) provides CDR1 LNHDA and CDR2 SQIVND. Taken from cysteine to phenylalanine, the CDR3 has 13 residues. Just CDR3 DNA is preserved here, 39 bases in frame from base 1.